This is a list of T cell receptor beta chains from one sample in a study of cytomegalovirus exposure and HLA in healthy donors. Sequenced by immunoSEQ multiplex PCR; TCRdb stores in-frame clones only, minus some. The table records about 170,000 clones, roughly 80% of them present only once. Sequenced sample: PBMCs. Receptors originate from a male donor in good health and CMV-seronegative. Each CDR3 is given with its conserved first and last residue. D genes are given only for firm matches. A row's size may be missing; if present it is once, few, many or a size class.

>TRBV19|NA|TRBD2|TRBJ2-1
TGTGCCAGTAATCATCCGGGAGGGACTAGCGGGGGACCGAACCACAATGAGCAGTTCTTC
CASNHPGGTSGGPNHNEQFF
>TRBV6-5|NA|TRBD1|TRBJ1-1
TGTGCCAGCAGGCCTCAGGGGGCGAAGAACACTGAAGCTTTCTTT
CASRPQGAKNTEAFF
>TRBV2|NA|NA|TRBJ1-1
TGTGCCAGCAGCGGGTATCTTCCCCAACAAGCTTTCTTT
CASSGYLPQQAFF
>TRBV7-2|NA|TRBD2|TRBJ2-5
TGTGCCAGCAGCCGACTAGCGGGGGGGAAGGAGACCCAGTACTTC
CASSRLAGGKETQYF
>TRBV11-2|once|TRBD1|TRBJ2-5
TGTGCCAGCAGCCGGGGACAGCAAGAGACCCAGTACTTC
CASSRGQQETQYF
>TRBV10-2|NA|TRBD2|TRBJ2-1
TGCGCCAGCAGTCCACTAGCGGGGGGGCCCGGTGAGCAGTTCTTC
CASSPLAGGPGEQFF
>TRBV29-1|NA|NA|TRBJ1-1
TGCAGCGTGGCCAGGCCAGGCACTGAAGCTTTCTTT
CSVARPGTEAFF
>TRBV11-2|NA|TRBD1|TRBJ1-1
TGTGCCAGCAGCTCAGATCGACAGGGACGGGTTGAAGCTTTCTTT
CASSSDRQGRVEAFF
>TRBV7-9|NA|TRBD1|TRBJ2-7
TGTGCCAGCAGCTTAGCGCAGAGGGGGCAACGGGAAGACGAGCAGTACTTC
CASSLAQRGQREDEQYF
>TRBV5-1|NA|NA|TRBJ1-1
TGCGCCAGCAGAAGACAGGCGATGAACACTGAAGCTTTCTTT
CASRRQAMNTEAFF
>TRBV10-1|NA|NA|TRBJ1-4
TGCGCCAGCAGTGATAACTCTAATGAAAAACTGTTTTTT
CASSDNSNEKLFF
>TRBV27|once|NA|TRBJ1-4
TGTGCCAGCAGTCCTCGGGGGGGAGCTAATGAAAAACTGTTTTTT
CASSPRGGANEKLFF
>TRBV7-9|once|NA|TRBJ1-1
TGTGCCAGCAGCCGGGGGAGCACTGAAGCTTTCTTT
CASSRGSTEAFF
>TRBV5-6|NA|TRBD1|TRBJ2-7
TGTGCCAGCAGCTTGGACCGGGACAGGTCAAGAAGACTCTACGAGCAGTACTTC
CASSLDRDRSRRLYEQYF
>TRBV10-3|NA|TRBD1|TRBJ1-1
TGTGCCATCAGCGCACGGGACAGGACTTCGAGCACTGAAGCTTTCTTT
CAISARDRTSSTEAFF
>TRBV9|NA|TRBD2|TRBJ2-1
TGTGCCAGCAGCGTAACGACTAGCGGGGAGCAGTTCTTC
CASSVTTSGEQFF
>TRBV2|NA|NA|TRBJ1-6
TGTGCCAGCAGTGTACGGAGGAATTCACCCCTCCACTTT
CASSVRRNSPLHF
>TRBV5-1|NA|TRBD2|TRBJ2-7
TGCGCCAGCAGCCCGGGGGGACGCCAGGAGGGCGAGCAGTACTTC
CASSPGGRQEGEQYF
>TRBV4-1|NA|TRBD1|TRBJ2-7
TGCGCCAGTACAGGGGCTAACGGCGAGCAGTACTTC
CASTGANGEQYF
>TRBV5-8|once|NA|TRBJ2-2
TGTGCCAGCAGCTTATACGACAGGAACACCGGGGAGCTGTTTTTT
CASSLYDRNTGELFF
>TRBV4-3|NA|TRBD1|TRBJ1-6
TGCGCCAGCAGCCGAGAGACAGGGATGGATTCACCCCTCCACTTT
CASSRETGMDSPLHF
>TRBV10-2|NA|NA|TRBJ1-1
TGCGCCAGCAGTGGGCTCATGAACACTGAAGCTTTCTTT
CASSGLMNTEAFF
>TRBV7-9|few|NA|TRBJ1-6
TGTGCCAGCAGCTTACAGTATTCACCCCTCCACTTT
CASSLQYSPLHF
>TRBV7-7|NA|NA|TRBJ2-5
TGTGCTAGCAGCTCCCAGGTGGGGGGGCGACAGACCCAGTACTTC
CASSSQVGGRQTQYF
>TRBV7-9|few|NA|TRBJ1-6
TGTGCCAGCAGCTCCCGACAGGTTGGATCACCCCTCCACTTT
CASSSRQVGSPLHF
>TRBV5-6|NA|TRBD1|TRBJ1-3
TGTGCCAGCAGCCCCGGGACAGGAGCTGGAAACACCATATATTTT
CASSPGTGAGNTIYF
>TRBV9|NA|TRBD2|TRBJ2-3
TGTGCCAGCAGCACCCTGGGGCTAGCGGGCACAGATACGCAGTATTTT
CASSTLGLAGTDTQYF
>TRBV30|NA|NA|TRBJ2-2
TGTGCCTGGACCGAAACTTGGAGGACCGGGGAGCTGTTTTTT
CAWTETWRTGELFF
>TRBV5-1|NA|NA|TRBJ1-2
TGCGCCAGCAGCCCGGACAGAGGCTATGGCTACACCTTC
CASSPDRGYGYTF
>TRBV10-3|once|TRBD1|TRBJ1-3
TGTGCCATCAGTGAGCCGAGATTAGACAGGGGGCCTGGAAACACCATATATTTT
CAISEPRLDRGPGNTIYF
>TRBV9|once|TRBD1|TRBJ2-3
TGTGCCAGCAGCGCAGGGGGCGATAGCACAGATACGCAGTATTTT
CASSAGGDSTDTQYF
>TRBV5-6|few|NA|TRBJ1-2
TGTGCCAGCAGCTTGGCGTCCGCTAACTATGGCTACACCTTC
CASSLASANYGYTF
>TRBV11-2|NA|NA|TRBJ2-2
TGTGCCAGCAGCTTCGTCAGGGCTCGCACCGGGGAGCTGTTTTTT
CASSFVRARTGELFF
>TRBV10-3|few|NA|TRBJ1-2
TGTGCCATCCCTAGCCCCCTGGGGGGGAGTAGCTATGGCTACACCTTC
CAIPSPLGGSSYGYTF
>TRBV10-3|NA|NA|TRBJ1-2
TGTGCCATCAGTGAGAAACAGGGTGACGGCTACACCTTC
CAISEKQGDGYTF
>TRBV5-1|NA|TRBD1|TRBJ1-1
TGCGCCAGCAGCCCGGGACAGGGGGTCAGCACTGAAGCTTTCTTT
CASSPGQGVSTEAFF
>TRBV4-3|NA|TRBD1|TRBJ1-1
TGCGCCAGCAGCCTTTCGGAGAGGGGGCCAGCTTTCTTT
CASSLSERGPAFF
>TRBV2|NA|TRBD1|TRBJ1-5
TGTGCCAGCAGTGAGGCAGGGGGCGCGGGTCAGCCCCAGCATTTT
CASSEAGGAGQPQHF
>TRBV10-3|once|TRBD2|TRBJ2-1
TGTGCCATCACCGGACTAGCGGGGGGGCGGGGTGAGCAGTTCTTC
CAITGLAGGRGEQFF
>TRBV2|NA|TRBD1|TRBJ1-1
TGTGCCAGCAACGACAGGGGGGACACTGAAGCTTTCTTT
CASNDRGDTEAFF
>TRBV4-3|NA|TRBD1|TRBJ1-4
TGCGCCAGCAGCCACCCTCGGGAGGGACAGGGGTGGACTAATGAAAAACTGTTTTTT
CASSHPREGQGWTNEKLFF
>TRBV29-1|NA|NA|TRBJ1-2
TGCAGCGCCACTCGGGGATCTAACTATGGCTACACCTTC
CSATRGSNYGYTF
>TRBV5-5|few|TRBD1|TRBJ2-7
TGTGCCAGCAGCTGGGGGACAGCAGGCGAGCAGTACTTC
CASSWGTAGEQYF
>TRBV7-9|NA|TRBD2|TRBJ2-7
TGTGCCAGCAGCTCGCGGGGGAAAGAGCAGTACTTC
CASSSRGKEQYF
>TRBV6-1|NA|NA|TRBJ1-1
TGTGCCAGCAGTGAATTTCGGCGGTCGGGTGAAGCTTTCTTT
CASSEFRRSGEAFF
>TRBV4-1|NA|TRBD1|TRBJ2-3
TGCGCCAGCAGCCCGCACTCCGGGACAGGGGCAGATACGCAGTATTTT
CASSPHSGTGADTQYF
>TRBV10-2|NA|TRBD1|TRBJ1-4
TGCGCCAGGGGGGGACAGGGGAGCGAAAAACTGTTTTTT
CARGGQGSEKLFF
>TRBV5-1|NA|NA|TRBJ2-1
TGCGCCAGCAGCTTGGTGGCAGGGTGGTCTAACGGTGAGCAGTTCTTC
CASSLVAGWSNGEQFF
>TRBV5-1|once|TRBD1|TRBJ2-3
TGCGCCAGCAGCTCGGGACAGGGGGGCACAGATACGCAGTATTTT
CASSSGQGGTDTQYF
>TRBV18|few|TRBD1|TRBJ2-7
TGTGCCAGCTCTGCTCCGGGACAGACCTACGAGCAGTACTTC
CASSAPGQTYEQYF